This T cell receptor beta chain comes out of a study of blood T cells in healthy people across ages. Total RNA amounts of at least 5.5 micrograms were extracted per sample. The CDR3 has 17 amino acids. Germline V gene lookup returns CDR1 SGHRS and CDR2 YFSETQ. Trimming removed 7 bases at V and 0 bases at J, with 23 bases between. Using a J-beta primer mix together with a sample-barcoded 5' primer, a second PCR was run for roughly 6 to 11 cycles. Using its own MiXCR run on the 5' RACE reads, TCRdb lists one record per CDR3 protein. Of about a million distinct CDR3 sequences detected, around 49% appear once; the ten largest clones hold roughly 12%.

The genes are TRBV5-1 and TRBJ2-7; either TRBD1 or TRBD2 may fit D (5 bases each). This receptor was obtained from a man younger than 45 in good health. The sequencing input was blood. This chain's CDR3 is CASRRDELRRSSYEQYF. CDR3 nucleotides: TGCGCCAGCCGACGGGACGAACTGCGAAGGAGCTCCTACGAGCAGTACTTC.